One sample yielded the 24 T cell receptor beta chains listed below, sequenced in a study of T cells expressing NK-cell markers. TCRdb re-called the 5' RACE reads, yielding one record per CDR3 amino acid sequence without DNA. The sample holds over 250,000 distinct CDR3 sequences. The material sequenced was blood T cells: a sorted CD56 or NKG2C T cell subset, CD4+ or CD8+ T cells, or bulk PBMC T cells (not recorded which). Receptor source: a woman between 18 and 75 years old in good health.

This chain connects TRBV24-1 to TRBJ2-1; the D call of TRBD2 rests on TCRdb alone, since no DNA is present to check it. The CDR3 sequence is 16 residues long. Germline V gene data show CDR1 as KGHDR and CDR2 as SFDVKD. This CDR3 reads CATSRPPGLAGNEQFF.

The chain carries TRBV7-2 and TRBJ1-1; absent DNA, TCRdb's TRBD1 call cannot be checked. Germline values: CDR1 SGHTA, CDR2 FQGNSA. The CDR3 contains 15 residues. CDR3 amino acids: CASSLAVRGRSEAFF.

This chain joins TRBV28 and TRBJ2-5; no DNA is available, so the TRBD2 call from TCRdb remains unchecked. Germline V gene data show CDR1 as MDHEN and CDR2 as SYDVKM. CDR3 length equals 20 residues. The CDR3 here is CASSLFGMGLAGVTVETQYF.

This chain uses TRBV7-2 with TRBJ2-7; as DNA is missing, the TRBD1 call by TCRdb cannot be tested. CDR1 and CDR2 (germline): SGHTA, FQGNSA. The CDR3 covers 14 residues. The CDR3 loop reads CASSLAGTDYEQYF.

The chain carries TRBV12-3 or TRBV12-4 and TRBJ2-3; no DNA is available, so the TRBD2 call from TCRdb remains unchecked. This CDR3 contains 16 residues. CDR3 residues: CASRQRVGGGTDTQYF.

J is TRBJ2-5 and V is TRBV20-1; TCRdb proposes TRBD2, but this gene call is untestable without DNA. CDR1 is DFQATT and CDR2 is SNEGSKA in the germline V gene (reference sequence). The CDR3 covers 13 residues. The CDR3 region is CSASGRRGETQYF.

J is TRBJ2-5 and V is TRBV20-1. The CDR3 has 11 residues. CDR1 is DFQATT, CDR2 SNEGSKA, per germline (reference sequence). The CDR3 reads CSARSVETQYF.

This chain joins TRBV12-3 or TRBV12-4 and TRBJ2-3; the D call of TRBD2 rests on TCRdb alone, since no DNA is present to check it. This CDR3 contains 15 residues. CDR3 protein: CASRHLATYTDTQYF.

V usage is TRBV20-1 and J usage is TRBJ2-5; the D call of TRBD2 rests on TCRdb alone, since no DNA is present to check it. There are 15 residues in the CDR3. Germline V gene data show CDR1 as DFQATT and CDR2 as SNEGSKA (reference sequence). The CDR3 spells CSARVASRYQETQYF.

This sequence joins TRBV18 and TRBJ2-7; TCRdb gives TRBD1 as the D gene, but with no DNA this cannot be confirmed. The germline V gene encodes CDR1 KGHSH and CDR2 LQKENI. The CDR3 runs to 15 residues. The CDR3 region is CASSPGDRVSYEQYF.

The chain couples TRBV2 to TRBJ2-5; the TCRdb call, TRBD1, lacks DNA for checking. There are 14 residues in the CDR3. In germline, CDR1 is SNHLY, CDR2 FYNNEI. CDR3 sequence reads: CASSERDRGKGGHF.

The chain is built from TRBV9 and TRBJ1-1; TCRdb's D gene call, TRBD1, goes unchecked for lack of DNA. Germline CDR1 reads SGDLS; CDR2 reads YYNGEE. CDR3 size: 18 residues. CDR3 loop: CASSVARGRGSWNTEAFF.

V gene TRBV19 combines with J gene TRBJ1-1. In germline, CDR1 is LNHDA, CDR2 SQIVND (reference sequence). This CDR3 spans 15 amino acids. The CDR3 loop reads CASSLRGTANTEAFF.

This chain joins TRBV5-1 and TRBJ2-4; TCRdb designates TRBD1, a call that cannot be tested without DNA. Germline-derived CDR1 and CDR2 are SGHRS and YFSETQ. The CDR3 covers 15 residues. The CDR3: CASSSGTGVRNIQYF. Using reference TRBV5-1 and TRBJ2-4 for the parts outside the CDR3, the full variable domain is KAGVTQTPRYLIKTRGQQVTLSCSPISGHRSVSWYQQTPGQGLQFLFEYFSETQRNKGNFPGRFSGRQFSNSRSEMNVSTLELGDSALYLCASSSGTGVRNIQYFGAGTRLSVL.

The gene calls are TRBV20-1 and TRBJ2-4; TCRdb lists TRBD2, though no DNA is available to test this call. This CDR3 contains 15 residues. Germline lookup yields CDR1 DFQATT and CDR2 SNEGSKA (reference sequence). CDR3 protein: CSARVGTSGRNIQYF.

CDR3 in amino acids: CARSLNIRNTEAFF. The V gene is TRBV5-3, the J gene TRBJ1-1. TRBV5-3 belongs to the ORF category, with a function that is uncertain. This CDR3 is built from 14 residues.

The chain links TRBV6-2 or TRBV6-3 to TRBJ2-7; the TCRdb D gene call, TRBD2, has no DNA to confirm it. The germline CDR1 and CDR2 sequences are MNHEY and SVGEGT. The CDR3 spans 15 residues. Here the CDR3 reads CASRNGGLVGHEQYF.

J is TRBJ2-7 and V is TRBV9. The germline V gene has CDR1 SGDLS and CDR2 YYNGEE. This CDR3 is built from 13 residues. CDR3 amino acids: CASSVGGPYEQYF.

The rearrangement uses TRBV30 and TRBJ2-7; TCRdb designates TRBD2, a call that cannot be tested without DNA. The CDR3 contains 15 residues. CDR1 and CDR2 from the germline V gene are GTSNPN and SVGIG (reference sequence). The CDR3 protein is CAWRRGGGNVYEQYF.

The chain employs TRBV29-1 and TRBJ2-2; the D gene TCRdb calls, TRBD1, cannot be checked with no DNA. CDR1 is SQVTM, CDR2 ANQGSEA, per germline. The CDR3 runs 14 residues. This chain's CDR3 is CSAAGQGNTGELFF.

This chain links TRBV28 with TRBJ1-1. In germline, CDR1 is MDHEN, CDR2 SYDVKM. CDR3 length equals 13 residues. The CDR3 spells CASNRKGRFRAFF.

This chain joins TRBV2 and TRBJ2-2; TCRdb's D call of TRBD2 is untestable without DNA. CDR1 is SNHLY and CDR2 is FYNNEI in the germline V gene. This CDR3 contains 17 residues. CDR3 residues: CASSEPSTSGSTGELFF.

CDR3 amino acids: CASSYSRVSYNEQFF. This rearrangement joins TRBV6-2 or TRBV6-3 to TRBJ2-1; the D call from TCRdb, TRBD1, cannot be confirmed without DNA. There are 15 residues in the CDR3. Per the germline V gene, CDR1 is MNHEY and CDR2 is SVGEGT.

The V call is TRBV18, the J call TRBJ1-1; TCRdb outputs TRBD1, but without DNA this stays unchecked. Germline V gives CDR1 KGHSH, CDR2 LQKENI. The CDR3 loop spans 14 amino acids. CDR3 sequence: CASKTGAANTEAFF.